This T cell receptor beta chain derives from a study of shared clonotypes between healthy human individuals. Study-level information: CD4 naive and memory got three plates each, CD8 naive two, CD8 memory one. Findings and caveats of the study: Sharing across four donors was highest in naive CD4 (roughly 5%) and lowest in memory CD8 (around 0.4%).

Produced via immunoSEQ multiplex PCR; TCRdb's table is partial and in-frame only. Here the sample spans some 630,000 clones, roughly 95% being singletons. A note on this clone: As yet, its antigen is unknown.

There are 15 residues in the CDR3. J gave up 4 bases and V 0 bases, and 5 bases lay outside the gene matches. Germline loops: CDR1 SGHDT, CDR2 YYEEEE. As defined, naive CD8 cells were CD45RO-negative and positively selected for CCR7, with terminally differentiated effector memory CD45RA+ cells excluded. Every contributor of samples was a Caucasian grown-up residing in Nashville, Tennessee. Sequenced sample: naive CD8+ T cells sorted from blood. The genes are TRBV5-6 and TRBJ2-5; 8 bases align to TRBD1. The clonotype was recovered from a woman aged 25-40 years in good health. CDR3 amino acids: CASSLATDRGETQYF. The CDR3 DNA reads TGTGCCAGCAGCTTGGCAACAGACAGGGGAGAGACCCAGTACTTC.